This TCR beta chain was profiled in a study of blood T cell repertoires in COVID-19. Study-level background: Sites across the United States, Italy and Spain contributed samples from acute and convalescent COVID-19.

This CDR3 is 15 amino acids long. V trimming: 6 bases; J trimming: 2 bases; junction bases outside the gene matches: 6. The V gene's germline CDR1 is LNHDA and CDR2 SQIVND (reference sequence). In the original processing: Using reference gene primer amplification, nucleated cell counts were estimated. Clones were read by immunoSEQ multiplex PCR, and TCRdb kept only the in-frame ones, dropping some. V and J calls and clone size are given by that table; D and trimming were obtained from the DNA. This table has around 100,000 clones, more than 75% appearing once. Sequencing was performed on peripheral blood. The TCR comes from a man between 60 and 75 years old with active or convalescent COVID-19. V gene TRBV19 combines with J gene TRBJ2-1; 8 bases are shared with TRBD2. In DNA, the CDR3 is TGTGCCAGTAGCCCTACTAGCGGAACCTACAATGAGCAGTTCTTC. It encodes CASSPTSGTYNEQFF.